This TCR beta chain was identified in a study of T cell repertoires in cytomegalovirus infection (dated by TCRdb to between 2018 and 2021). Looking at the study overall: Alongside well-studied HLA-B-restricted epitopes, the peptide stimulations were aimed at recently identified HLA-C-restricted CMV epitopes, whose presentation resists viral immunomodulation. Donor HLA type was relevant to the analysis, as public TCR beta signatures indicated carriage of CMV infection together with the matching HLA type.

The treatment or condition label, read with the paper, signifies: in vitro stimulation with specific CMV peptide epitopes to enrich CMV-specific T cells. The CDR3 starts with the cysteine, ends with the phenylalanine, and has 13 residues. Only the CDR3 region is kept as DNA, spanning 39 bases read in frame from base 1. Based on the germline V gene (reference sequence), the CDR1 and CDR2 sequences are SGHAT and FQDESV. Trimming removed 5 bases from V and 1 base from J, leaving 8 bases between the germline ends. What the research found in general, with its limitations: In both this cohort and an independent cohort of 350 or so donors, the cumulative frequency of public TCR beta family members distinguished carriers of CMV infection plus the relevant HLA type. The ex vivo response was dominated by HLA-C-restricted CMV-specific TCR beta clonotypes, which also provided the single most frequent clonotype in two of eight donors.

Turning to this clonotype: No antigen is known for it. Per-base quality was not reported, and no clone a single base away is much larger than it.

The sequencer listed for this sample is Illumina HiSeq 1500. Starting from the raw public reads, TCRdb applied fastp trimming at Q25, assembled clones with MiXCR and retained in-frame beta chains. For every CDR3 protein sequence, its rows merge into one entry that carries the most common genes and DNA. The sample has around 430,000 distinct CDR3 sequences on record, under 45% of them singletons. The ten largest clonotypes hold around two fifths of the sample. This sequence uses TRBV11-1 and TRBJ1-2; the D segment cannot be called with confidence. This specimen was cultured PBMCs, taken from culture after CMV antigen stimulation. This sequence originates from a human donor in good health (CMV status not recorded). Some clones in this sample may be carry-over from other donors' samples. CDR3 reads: CASSPWYNYGYTF. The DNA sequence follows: TGTGCCAGCAGCCCGTGGTATAACTATGGCTACACCTTC.